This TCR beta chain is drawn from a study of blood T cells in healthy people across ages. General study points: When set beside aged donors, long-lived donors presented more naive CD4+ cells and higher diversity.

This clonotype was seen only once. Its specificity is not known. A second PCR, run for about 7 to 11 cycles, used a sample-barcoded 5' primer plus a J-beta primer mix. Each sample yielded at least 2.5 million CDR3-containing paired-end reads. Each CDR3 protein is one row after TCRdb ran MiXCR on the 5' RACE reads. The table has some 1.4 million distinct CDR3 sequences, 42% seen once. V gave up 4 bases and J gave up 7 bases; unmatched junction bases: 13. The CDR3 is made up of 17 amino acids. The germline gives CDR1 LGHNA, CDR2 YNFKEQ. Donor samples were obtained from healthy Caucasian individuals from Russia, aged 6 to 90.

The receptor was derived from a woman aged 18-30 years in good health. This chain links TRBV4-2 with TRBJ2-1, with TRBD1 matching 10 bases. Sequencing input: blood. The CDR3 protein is CASSPRATGDRGNEQFF. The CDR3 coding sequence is TGTGCCAGCAGCCCACGGGCAACGGGGGACAGGGGTAATGAGCAGTTCTTC.